This TCR beta chain emerged from a study of technical replicates of blood from a few donors. Sequencing used immunoSEQ multiplex PCR; TCRdb keeps in-frame clones, though not all of them. The sample comprises more than 45,000 clones, roughly 94% of which are singletons, and under 3% rests with the top ten. The CDR3 is 16 residues long. Trimming took off 4 bases at V and 2 bases at J, with 18 bases between the two ends. The germline CDR1 and CDR2 sequences are SGHNT and YYREEE (reference sequence). The material sequenced was PBMCs. The chain recombines TRBV5-4 with TRBJ1-1; maybe TRBD1 (5 bases). The receptor comes from a human donor in good health. Some clones in this sample may be carry-over from other donors' samples. The CDR3 loop reads CASSAPGGGSNTEAFF. DNA for the CDR3: TGTGCCAGCAGCGCCCCAGGCGGGGGATCTAACACTGAAGCTTTCTTT.